These 17 T cell receptor beta chains share one sample of origin, sequenced in a study of shared clonotypes between healthy human individuals. The protocol was immunoSEQ multiplex PCR, while the TCRdb copy is restricted to in-frame clones and leaves out a portion. This sample has over a million clones, with 78% found just once. Sequenced sample: memory CD4+ T cells from PBMCs. Subset in this sample: CD45RA-negative fraction. These receptors were obtained from a man in his late teens or twenties in good health. Some clones in this sample may be carry-over from other donors' samples.

This clone was counted between two and nine times. This chain connects TRBV30 to TRBJ1-5; 7 bases are shared with TRBD1. The J segment lost 6 bases and the V segment lost 0 bases, leaving 5 bases of the junction unmatched. CDR3 size: 14 residues. Germline values: CDR1 GTSNPN, CDR2 SVGIG (reference sequence). CDR3 nucleotide sequence: TGTGCCTGGAGTGTTGGGACAGCGGGTCAGCCCCAGCATTTT. Translating gives CAWSVGTAGQPQHF.

As to this clone: A much larger clonotype is one base distant, so this may be a read error. The chain combines TRBV29-1 with TRBJ2-6; a weak D match, TRBD1 (5 bases). Germline V gene lookup returns CDR1 SQVTM and CDR2 ANQGSEA. The CDR3 length is 13 residues. The CDR3 DNA follows: TGCAGCGTTGAAGAGTATGGGGCCAACGTCCTGGCTTTC. This codes for CSVEEYGANVLAF.

Concerning this clone: A junction boundary mismatches the germline segment, possibly from a read error. The V call is TRBV5-1, the J call TRBJ2-7, with 7 positions matching TRBD2. The germline CDR1 and CDR2 sequences are SGHRS and YFSETQ. This CDR3 contains 14 residues. CDR3 DNA sequence: TGCGCCAGCAGCTACCGGGAGGCTTCCTTCGAGCAGTACTTC. Amino acid sequence: CASSYREASFEQYF.

The rearrangement joins TRBV19 to TRBJ2-3; D is ambiguous. Trimming removed 5 bases from V and 2 bases from J, with 5 bases in between. The CDR3 totals 12 residues. Per the germline V gene, CDR1 is LNHDA and CDR2 is SQIVND (reference sequence). The CDR3 sequence: CASSPNTDTQYF. CDR3 nucleotides: TGTGCCAGTAGTCCGAACACAGATACGCAGTATTTT.

This clone came up many times. V gene TRBV30 combines with J gene TRBJ2-3; D gene ambiguous. Trimming cost V 2 bases and J 4 bases, with 13 bases left between them. CDR3 length equals 14 residues. Germline CDR1 GTSNPN, CDR2 SVGIG (reference sequence). The CDR3 DNA sequence: TGTGCCTGGAGTTTGTCGATCAGCGCAGATACGCAGTATTTT. Protein: CAWSLSISADTQYF. Full variable domain (remainder filled in from reference TRBV30 and TRBJ2-3): SQTIHQWPATLVQPVGSPLSLECTVEGTSNPNLYWYRQAAGRGLQLLFYSVGIGQISSEVPQNLSASRPQDRQFILSSKKLLLSDSGFYLCAWSLSISADTQYFGPGTRLTVL.

This clone was detected only once. Other nucleotide sequences from this sample produce the same CDR3. J is TRBJ1-1 and V is TRBV7-2; maybe TRBD1 (6 bases). Deletions cut 4 bases from V and 2 bases from J, with 8 bases between. The CDR3 is made up of 13 amino acids. From germline, CDR1 is SGHTA and CDR2 FQGNSA. The CDR3 spells CASSSQGNTEAFF. The CDR3 nucleotides are TGTGCCAGCAGCTCACAGGGTAACACTGAAGCTTTCTTT.

The J gene is TRBJ2-4, the V gene TRBV10-2; 7 bases match TRBD1. Trimming at V came to 1 base and at J to 7 bases, leaving 16 bases not matched to a gene. CDR1 is WSHSY and CDR2 is SAAADI in the germline V gene. The CDR3 extends over 18 amino acids. The CDR3 DNA follows: TGCGCCAGCAGTGAGTTAAGACAGGGACGGCCTGCATCGAACATTCAGTACTTC. Protein sequence: CASSELRQGRPASNIQYF.

The chain has TRBV18 and TRBJ2-5, with TRBD1 as a possible D gene (6 bases). CDR1 is KGHSH, CDR2 LQKENI, per germline. The CDR3 sequence is 13 residues long. The V and J ends lost 5 bases and 6 bases respectively, with 13 bases between them. The DNA for the CDR3 is TGTGCCAGCTCATCCTACAGGGCGCAGACCCAGTACTTC. Its translation is CASSSYRAQTQYF. The full variable domain, in which reference TRBV18 and TRBJ2-5 provide the parts outside the CDR3, is NAGVMQNPRHLVRRRGQEARLRCSPMKGHSHVYWYRQLPEEGLKFMVYLQKENIIDESGMPKERFSAEFPKEGPSILRIQQVVRGDSAAYFCASSSYRAQTQYFGPGTRLLVL.

This clone is a singleton in its sample. The CDR3: CASSEVWQVSQPQHF. CDR3 nucleotides: TGTGCCAGCAGTGAAGTCTGGCAGGTTAGTCAGCCCCAGCATTTT. The chain uses TRBV6-1 and TRBJ1-5; D gene unclear. The CDR3 covers 15 residues. Trimming removed 1 base from V and 6 bases from J, with 13 bases in between. Germline V gene data show CDR1 as MNHNS and CDR2 as SASEGT.

Ten or more counts support this clone. Other DNA sequences within the sample encode an identical CDR3. J is TRBJ2-6 and V is TRBV7-9, with 12 bases lining up with TRBD1. The trim removed 2 bases at V and 0 bases at J, leaving 5 bases unmatched. The V gene's germline CDR1 is SEHNR and CDR2 FQNEAQ (reference sequence). This CDR3 comprises 19 residues. The CDR3 sequence: CASSLRGDRGLSGANVLTF. The CDR3 coding sequence is TGTGCCAGCAGCTTAAGGGGGGACAGGGGGCTCTCTGGGGCCAACGTCCTGACTTTC.

J is TRBJ2-5 and V is TRBV28; either TRBD1 or TRBD2 may fit D (5 bases each). The germline V gene has CDR1 MDHEN and CDR2 SYDVKM. Trimming took off 3 bases at V and 5 bases at J, with 13 bases between the two ends. The CDR3 is 14 amino acids. CDR3 residues: CASSFSRGRETQYF. The CDR3 nucleotides read TGTGCCAGCAGTTTCTCGAGGGGCCGGGAGACCCAGTACTTC.

This clone has only a few counts. The J gene is TRBJ2-2, the V gene TRBV19, with D perhaps TRBD1 (6 bases). V was cut by 6 bases and J by 4 bases, with 18 bases left in between. Germline V gene lookup returns CDR1 LNHDA and CDR2 SQIVND (reference sequence). This CDR3 region has 16 residues. The CDR3 protein is CASRAPGQFSTGELFF. The CDR3 bases are TGTGCCAGTAGGGCCCCCGGACAGTTCAGCACCGGGGAGCTGTTTTTT.

The chain carries TRBV7-3 and TRBJ2-3; 11 nucleotides agree with TRBD2. Trimming removed 3 bases from V and 8 bases from J; junction bases left unmatched: 7. This CDR3 has 15 amino acids. The germline V gene encodes CDR1 SGHTA and CDR2 FQGTGA. CDR3 nucleotide sequence: TGTGCCAGCAGCTTCCAGACTAGCGGGATCGGTACGCAGTATTTT. It translates to CASSFQTSGIGTQYF.

The sample holds many counts of this clone. This chain connects TRBV14 to TRBJ2-3, with D hard to call. CDR3 length: 16 residues. Germline V CDR1 and CDR2: SGHDN, FVKESK. Trimming left V 2 bases short and J 8 bases short, with 20 bases between. CDR3 DNA sequence: TGTGCCAGCAGCCAAACCACTGCGCGGAGAGTAGGTACGCAGTATTTT. It translates to CASSQTTARRVGTQYF.

The CDR3 here is CASSTRQELNTEAFF. DNA of the CDR3: TGTGCCAGCAGCACCCGACAGGAGTTGAACACTGAAGCTTTCTTT. V usage is TRBV7-9 and J usage is TRBJ1-1; weak D call: TRBD1 (6 bases). Trimming took off 5 bases at V and 0 bases at J, with 13 bases between the two ends. The germline gives CDR1 SEHNR, CDR2 FQNEAQ (reference sequence). This CDR3 has 15 residues.

Turning to this clone: Other nucleotide sequences in the sample specify the same CDR3. The CDR3 is CASSSGLYNEQFF. The CDR3 coding sequence is TGTGCCAGCAGTTCCGGCCTGTACAATGAGCAGTTCTTC. The chain has TRBV28 and TRBJ2-1; D is undetermined. The CDR3 has 13 amino acids. V was pared by 4 bases and J by 4 bases, with 8 bases between. Germline-derived CDR1 and CDR2 are MDHEN and SYDVKM.

This clone was seen once. The gene calls are TRBV7-9 and TRBJ1-1; 7 bases are shared with TRBD1. The length of the CDR3 is 14 residues. CDR1 is SEHNR and CDR2 is FQNEAQ in the germline V gene (reference sequence). Germline trimming cut 8 bases from V and 1 base from J; bases unmatched to any gene: 7. The CDR3 sequence is CASSPQGGNTEAFF. CDR3 nucleotide sequence: TGTGCCAGCTCCCCCCAGGGGGGGAACACTGAAGCTTTCTTT.